The clone carrying this T cell receptor beta chain has just a few counts. What it binds is unknown. The data originate from a study of T cells in Graves' hyperthyroidism and ophthalmopathy. The wider study: Peripheral blood was collected at initial diagnosis, before any treatment. Study results and limitations: Most clonotypes expanded in thyroid above 0.001 were likewise present in blood. A model of 13 V-J pairs discriminated ophthalmopathy from stable hyperthyroidism.

Per germline, CDR1 MDHEN and CDR2 SYDVKM. With 3 bases removed from V and 0 bases from J, the gap between germline ends came to 18 bases. This CDR3 spans 19 amino acids. Patients were excluded for uncontrolled infection, other autoimmune disease, pregnancy or lactation. TCR beta CDR3 regions were amplified from RNA transcripts. HTBI primers were employed in a first-round RT-PCR of the TCR CDR3. TCRdb reprocessed the multiplex PCR reads via MiXCR and lists one record per CDR3 protein. Among a few hundred thousand distinct CDR3 sequences listed, around 16% were seen once. The genes are TRBV28 and TRBJ1-6; weak D call: TRBD1 (6 bases). This receptor was obtained from a woman between 18 and 29 years old with Graves' hyperthyroidism. The sequenced material came from blood. Here the CDR3 DNA reads TGTGCCAGCAGTTTGGGCCCACTACAGGGAAGCTCCTATAATTCACCCCTCCACTTT. Translation: CASSLGPLQGSSYNSPLHF.